A single sample is the source of the 31 T cell receptor beta chains below, sequenced in a study of T cells in Graves' hyperthyroidism and ophthalmopathy (dated by TCRdb to the late 2010s). Libraries were made using multiplex PCR. Sequenced using an Illumina HiSeq 2000. The TCR beta CDR3 regions were amplified from RNA transcripts. The first round of RT-PCR for the TCR CDR3 was performed with the HTBI primer set and the Qiagen OneStep RT-PCR kit. The public sequencing data were trimmed at Q25 with fastp and processed into clonotypes with MiXCR by TCRdb, which kept only in-frame beta chains. Identical CDR3 proteins give one entry, which carries the most common genes and DNA. For this sample there are 800,000 or so distinct CDR3 sequences; around 39% appear just once. The ten largest clones add up to 8% to 9% of the sample. Sequenced material: blood. The receptors shown here come from a man younger than 30 with Graves' hyperthyroidism.

This clonotype has a handful of counts. The V call is TRBV7-2, the J call TRBJ1-1; D uncertain. V lost 5 bases to trimming and J lost 5 bases, with 15 bases between them. The CDR3 consists of 14 residues. CDR1 is SGHTA, CDR2 FQGNSA, per germline. Here the CDR3 reads CASSQIDIATEAFF. The CDR3 DNA is TGTGCCAGCAGCCAAATCGACATAGCGACTGAAGCTTTCTTT.

This chain connects TRBV4-1 to TRBJ1-1; TRBD1 might be the D (6 bases). CDR1 and CDR2 (germline): MGHRA, YSYEKL. V was clipped by 0 bases and J by 1 base, with 9 bases between them. This CDR3 comprises 15 residues. Here the CDR3 reads CASSQDGRGNTEAFF. CDR3 DNA sequence: TGCGCCAGCAGCCAAGATGGCAGGGGGAACACTGAAGCTTTCTTT.

This clonotype was observed a single time. This rearrangement joins TRBV7-2 to TRBJ2-7; the match to TRBD1 covers 11 bases. The CDR3 runs 16 residues. V dropped 3 bases and J dropped 4; count of bases not matched to a gene: 8. Germline CDR1 SGHTA, CDR2 FQGNSA. The CDR3 coding sequence is TGTGCCAGCAGCTTGTGGAGGACAGGGGGCTCGTACGAGCAGTACTTC. Protein sequence: CASSLWRTGGSYEQYF.

This chain uses TRBV2 with TRBJ1-1; D remains ambiguous. Per the germline V gene, CDR1 is SNHLY and CDR2 is FYNNEI. The CDR3 has 13 residues. With 7 bases removed from V and 2 bases from J, the gap between germline ends came to 11 bases. Here the CDR3 reads CASTSDENTEAFF. CDR3 coding DNA: TGTGCCAGCACCTCAGACGAAAACACTGAAGCTTTCTTT.

There are a few counts of this clonotype. The chain couples TRBV19 to TRBJ1-5; TRBD1 agrees at 11 bases. The CDR3 runs to 18 residues. Germline CDR1 reads LNHDA; CDR2 reads SQIVND (reference sequence). V trimming: 6 bases; J trimming: 0 bases; junction bases outside the gene matches: 10. Here the CDR3 reads CASREWTGGRLSNQPQHF. Here the CDR3 DNA reads TGTGCCAGTAGAGAGTGGACAGGGGGCCGCCTTAGCAATCAGCCCCAGCATTTT.

This clonotype was recorded a few times. At one of its ends the junction is not consistent with the germline gene, which may arise from a read error. This rearrangement joins TRBV10-3 to TRBJ2-7; TRBD1 or TRBD2 may be the D gene (6 bases each). This CDR3 contains 14 residues. Germline loops: CDR1 ENHRY, CDR2 SYGVKD. The CDR3 loop is CASSPSAGAGEQYF. CDR3 DNA sequence: TGTGCCAGCAGTCCGAGCGCAGGGGCGGGGGAGCAGTACTTC.

As to this clonotype: The junction and the germline gene differ at one end; a read error may be behind it. V and J are TRBV29-1 and TRBJ2-7; D call uncertain. Germline-derived CDR1 and CDR2 are SQVTM and ANQGSEA. CDR3 length: 11 amino acids. The CDR3 here is CSVVLFYEQCF. The DNA of the CDR3 is TGCAGCGTTGTTCTTTTCTACGAGCAGTGCTTC.

To note about this clonotype: A read error is likely, as this CDR3 ends without the conserved phenylalanine or tryptophan. The DNA is left out, because the CDR3 cannot be placed on it with certainty; the CDR3 is given as TCRdb lists it. The rearrangement joins TRBV29-1 to TRBJ2-6; the table names TRBD1, a call not compared with the DNA. The CDR3 comprises 9 residues, both ends counted. CDR1 is SQVTM and CDR2 is ANQGSEA in the germline V gene. CDR3 sequence: CSVEVQAGT.

The J gene is TRBJ1-5, the V gene TRBV2; D remains ambiguous. Germline CDR1 and CDR2: SNHLY and FYNNEI. The V end was cut by 1 base, the J end by 6 bases, with 7 bases between. This CDR3 region has 13 residues. The CDR3 region is CASSEEEGQPQHF. The CDR3 DNA sequence: TGTGCCAGCAGTGAAGAGGAGGGTCAGCCCCAGCATTTT.

This clonotype was picked up many times. The CDR3 reads CASSVGQGSSPLHF. CDR3 nucleotide sequence: TGTGCCAGCAGTGTGGGGCAGGGTAGTTCACCCCTCCACTTT. The V gene is TRBV9, the J gene TRBJ1-6; D is perhaps TRBD1 (5 bases). This CDR3 has 14 amino acids. The V gene lost 5 bases and the J gene lost 9 bases, with 15 bases spanning the gap. The germline V gene encodes CDR1 SGDLS and CDR2 YYNGEE.

A note on this clonotype: It may be a read error: a sequence one base away is much more abundant. The chain recombines TRBV2 with TRBJ1-1; no reliable D call. Trimming left V 5 bases short and J 10 bases short, with 14 bases between. CDR1 is SNHLY, CDR2 FYNNEI, per germline. The CDR3 has 12 residues. The CDR3 DNA reads as TGTGCCAGCAGTTATGAAGAGAGGCGAGCTTTCTTT. Encoded protein: CASSYEERRAFF.

This clonotype was seen more than once but under ten times. V and J are TRBV10-3 and TRBJ2-3, with 12 bases matching TRBD2. After removal of 9 bases from V and 5 bases from J, the junction contained 3 bases not matched to a gene. The CDR3 extends over 13 amino acids. In germline, CDR1 is ENHRY, CDR2 SYGVKD. For the CDR3, the DNA is TGTGCCATGACTAGCGGGAGTCAAGATACGCAGTATTTT. Its translation: CAMTSGSQDTQYF.

The chain is built from TRBV29-1 and TRBJ1-1, with 8 bases lining up with TRBD1. This CDR3 has 13 residues. The ends lost 8 bases at V and 4 bases at J; junction bases unmatched: 9. Germline V gives CDR1 SQVTM, CDR2 ANQGSEA. The CDR3 spells CSPRGTGGTEAFF. The CDR3, as DNA: TGCAGCCCCAGAGGGACAGGAGGCACTGAAGCTTTCTTT.

The chain joins TRBV10-3 to TRBJ1-2, with D uncertain. Trimming stripped 1 base from V and 10 bases from J, with 4 bases between. CDR3 length equals 10 residues. Germline values: CDR1 ENHRY, CDR2 SYGVKD. The CDR3 DNA is TGTGCCATCAGTGAGTACGACTACACCTTC. Translated, it gives CAISEYDYTF.

The rearrangement uses TRBV10-3 and TRBJ1-1, with TRBD1 as a possible D gene (6 bases). Deletions cut 7 bases from V and 1 base from J, with 16 bases between. Germline CDR1 reads ENHRY; CDR2 reads SYGVKD. This CDR3 is 15 amino acids long. The CDR3 reads CAINGSKGQNTEAFF. The CDR3 DNA sequence: TGTGCCATCAATGGGTCGAAGGGACAGAACACTGAAGCTTTCTTT.

This clonotype has ten or more counts. This sequence joins TRBV19 and TRBJ1-2; possibly TRBD1 for D (5 bases). The CDR3 spans 15 residues. The V gene's germline CDR1 is LNHDA and CDR2 SQIVND (reference sequence). Trimming shortened V by 6 bases and J by 0 bases, and 14 bases separated the two germline ends. This chain's CDR3 is CASSPSTATNYGYTF. The DNA for the CDR3 is TGTGCCAGTAGCCCCTCGACAGCCACTAACTATGGCTACACCTTC.

This clonotype was counted many times. The chain employs TRBV10-3 and TRBJ1-1, with 7 bases fitting TRBD1. Germline trimming cut 3 bases from V and 5 bases from J; bases unmatched to any gene: 9. The length of the CDR3 is 15 residues. CDR1 ENHRY and CDR2 SYGVKD come from the germline V gene. DNA of the CDR3: TGTGCCATCAGTGATCCGGGCAGGGGGGGGACTGAAGCTTTCTTT. Amino acids: CAISDPGRGGTEAFF.

This sequence joins TRBV11-3 and TRBJ1-5; no reliable D call. Germline V CDR1 and CDR2: SGHNT, YENEEA. This CDR3 is 15 amino acids long. Trimming stripped 3 bases from V and 0 bases from J, with 9 bases between. Here the CDR3 DNA reads TGTGCCAGCAGCTTGAACGGCCGTAGCAATCAGCCCCAGCATTTT. Translation: CASSLNGRSNQPQHF.

This CDR3 is CASSRRGQSNTGELFF. For the CDR3, the DNA is TGCGCCAGTAGTAGGCGCGGGCAATCGAACACCGGGGAGCTGTTTTTT. The genes are TRBV5-1 and TRBJ2-2; D might be TRBD2 (5 bases). CDR1 and CDR2 (germline): SGHRS, YFSETQ. The CDR3 length is 16 residues. V gave up 8 bases and J gave up 0 bases, with 17 bases separating them.

This clonotype was detected many times. This sequence joins TRBV7-9 and TRBJ2-5; no reliable D call. V was clipped by 9 bases and J by 5 bases, with 13 bases between them. The CDR3 is made up of 12 amino acids. Germline lookup yields CDR1 SEHNR and CDR2 FQNEAQ (reference sequence). CDR3: CASRGSGETQYF. In DNA, the CDR3 is TGTGCCAGTCGTGGCAGTGGGGAGACCCAGTACTTC.

Details on this clonotype: Compared with germline, one end of the junction differs, possibly owing to a read error. V gene TRBV5-6 combines with J gene TRBJ1-4, with 8 bases matching TRBD1. The germline gives CDR1 SGHDT, CDR2 YYEEEE. The CDR3 totals 15 residues. CDR3 sequence (DNA): TGTGCCAGCAGCCCAGGGGGCAGAACTAGTGAAAAACTGTTTTTT. It yields the protein CASSPGGRTSEKLFF.

This chain joins TRBV15 and TRBJ2-5; D may correspond to TRBD1 or TRBD2 (7 bases each). The CDR3 spans 14 residues. V lost 6 bases and J lost 1, with 12 bases in between. Germline V gene data show CDR1 as LNHNV and CDR2 as YYDKDF (reference sequence). The CDR3 is CATRGGTAQETQYF. DNA of the CDR3: TGTGCCACCAGGGGAGGGACAGCCCAAGAGACCCAGTACTTC.

This clonotype turned up a few times. V is TRBV9 and J is TRBJ1-1; no clear D gene. The CDR3 is made up of 14 amino acids. V was cut by 0 bases and J by 1 base, with 7 bases left in between. The germline V gene has CDR1 SGDLS and CDR2 YYNGEE. CDR3 nucleotide sequence: TGTGCCAGCAGCGTAGTTGAGGAGAACACTGAAGCTTTCTTT. It specifies CASSVVEENTEAFF.

This clonotype has ten or more counts. The chain employs TRBV20-1 and TRBJ1-1; D uncertain. This CDR3 has 13 amino acids. V shed 6 bases and J shed 2 bases, with 13 bases lying between them. Looked up from germline, CDR1 is DFQATT and CDR2 is SNEGSKA (reference sequence). CDR3 protein: CSAEDGKNTEAFF. DNA of the CDR3: TGCAGTGCGGAGGACGGGAAAAACACTGAAGCTTTCTTT.

The CDR3 coding sequence is TGTGCCAGCAGCGCCGCGTCCGACACTGAAGCTTTCTTT. Amino acids: CASSAASDTEAFF. This rearrangement joins TRBV7-9 to TRBJ1-1; D unclear. Germline V lookup: CDR1 SEHNR, CDR2 FQNEAQ (reference sequence). This CDR3 comprises 13 residues. Trimming took off 5 bases at V and 3 bases at J, with 10 bases between the two ends.

The chain uses TRBV7-2 and TRBJ2-7; 7 nucleotides line up with TRBD2. V was clipped by 4 bases and J by 7 bases; unmatched bases: 10. CDR1 is SGHTA, CDR2 FQGNSA, per germline. This CDR3 comprises 14 residues. For the CDR3, the DNA is TGTGCCAGCAGCTCAAGGGACTACCCTATTGAGCAGTACTTC. Translated, it gives CASSSRDYPIEQYF.

There are a few counts of this clonotype. The chain recombines TRBV6-5 with TRBJ2-7; tentative D call: TRBD1 (6 bases). Between the trimmed V and J ends, which lost 2 bases and 6 bases, there was a span of 14 bases. Germline V gene lookup returns CDR1 MNHEY and CDR2 SVGAGI. The CDR3 sequence is 14 residues long. The CDR3 here is CASSYVRQAREQYF. The CDR3 coding sequence is TGTGCCAGCAGTTACGTTCGACAGGCTCGCGAGCAGTACTTC.

V usage is TRBV11-2 and J usage is TRBJ2-7, with 7 bases aligning to TRBD1. This CDR3 region has 15 residues. Losses at the gene ends were 1 base for V and 1 base for J; bases not matched to a gene: 4. CDR1 is SGHAT and CDR2 is FQNNGV in the germline V gene. The CDR3 protein is CASSLGQDRSYEQYF. Written as DNA, the CDR3 is TGTGCCAGCAGCTTAGGTCAGGACAGGTCCTACGAGCAGTACTTC.

This clonotype occurred many times. The V gene is TRBV12-3 or TRBV12-4, the J gene TRBJ2-7, with D unresolved. This CDR3 is 15 amino acids long. V was cut by 6 bases and J by 0 bases, with 15 bases left in between. The CDR3 region is CASSITTVSSYEQYF. CDR3 nucleotides: TGTGCCAGCAGCATAACCACCGTGAGCTCCTACGAGCAGTACTTC.

The V and J genes are TRBV19 and TRBJ1-5; D is possibly TRBD1 (6 bases). V was clipped by 7 bases and J by 0 bases, with 19 bases between them. This CDR3 is built from 17 residues. Germline values: CDR1 LNHDA, CDR2 SQIVND (reference sequence). CDR3 DNA: TGTGCCAGTACGAGCTCGAGGGGGACCTATAGCAATCAGCCCCAGCATTTT. Translated: CASTSSRGTYSNQPQHF. The full variable domain, its missing parts supplied by reference TRBV19 and TRBJ1-5, is DGGITQSPKYLFRKEGQNVTLSCEQNLNHDAMYWYRQDPGQGLRLIYYSQIVNDFQKGDIAEGYSVSREKKESFPLTVTSAQKNPTAFYLCASTSSRGTYSNQPQHFGDGTRLSIL.

V and J are TRBV29-1 and TRBJ1-2; no definite D call. Between the trimmed V and J ends, which lost 0 bases and 0 bases, there was a span of 17 bases. Germline V gene data show CDR1 as SQVTM and CDR2 as ANQGSEA. CDR3 length equals 17 residues. The CDR3 is CSVEDREGARSNYGYTF. DNA for the CDR3: TGCAGCGTTGAAGATCGCGAGGGCGCTAGATCTAACTATGGCTACACCTTC.